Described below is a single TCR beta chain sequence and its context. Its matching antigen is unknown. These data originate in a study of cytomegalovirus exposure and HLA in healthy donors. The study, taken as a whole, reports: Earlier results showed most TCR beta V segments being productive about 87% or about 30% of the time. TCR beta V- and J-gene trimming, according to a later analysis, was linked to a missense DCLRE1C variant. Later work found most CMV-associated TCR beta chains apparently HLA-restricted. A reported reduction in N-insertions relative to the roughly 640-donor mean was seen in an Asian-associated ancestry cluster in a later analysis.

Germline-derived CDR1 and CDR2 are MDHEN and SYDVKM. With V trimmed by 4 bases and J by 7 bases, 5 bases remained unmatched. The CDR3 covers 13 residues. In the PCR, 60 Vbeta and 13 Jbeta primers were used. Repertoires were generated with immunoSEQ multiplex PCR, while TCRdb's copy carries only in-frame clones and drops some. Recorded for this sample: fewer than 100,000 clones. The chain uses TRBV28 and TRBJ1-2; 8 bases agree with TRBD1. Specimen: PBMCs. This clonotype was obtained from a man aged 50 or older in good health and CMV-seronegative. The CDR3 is CASSSGGASGYTF. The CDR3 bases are TGTGCCAGCAGTTCAGGGGGCGCGTCTGGCTACACCTTC.